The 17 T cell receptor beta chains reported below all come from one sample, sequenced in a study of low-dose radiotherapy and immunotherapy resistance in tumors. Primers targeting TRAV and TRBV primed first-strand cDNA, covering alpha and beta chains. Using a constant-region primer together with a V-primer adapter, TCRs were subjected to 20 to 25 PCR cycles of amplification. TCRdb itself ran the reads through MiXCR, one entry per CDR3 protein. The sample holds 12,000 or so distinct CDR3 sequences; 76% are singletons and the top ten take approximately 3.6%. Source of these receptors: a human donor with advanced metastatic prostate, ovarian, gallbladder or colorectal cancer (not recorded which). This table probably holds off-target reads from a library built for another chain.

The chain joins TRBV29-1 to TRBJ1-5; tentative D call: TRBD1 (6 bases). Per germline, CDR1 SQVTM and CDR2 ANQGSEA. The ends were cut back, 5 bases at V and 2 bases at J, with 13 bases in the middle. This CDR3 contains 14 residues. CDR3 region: CSVKGGTGNQPQHF. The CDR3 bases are TGCAGCGTTAAAGGGGGTACGGGCAATCAGCCCCAGCATTTT.

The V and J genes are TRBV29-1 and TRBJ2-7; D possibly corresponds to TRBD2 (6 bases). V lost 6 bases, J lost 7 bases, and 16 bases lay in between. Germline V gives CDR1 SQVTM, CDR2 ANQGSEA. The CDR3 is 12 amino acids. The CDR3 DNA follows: TGCAGCGTCGGGACTGTCATCCGAGAGCAGTACTTC. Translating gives CSVGTVIREQYF.

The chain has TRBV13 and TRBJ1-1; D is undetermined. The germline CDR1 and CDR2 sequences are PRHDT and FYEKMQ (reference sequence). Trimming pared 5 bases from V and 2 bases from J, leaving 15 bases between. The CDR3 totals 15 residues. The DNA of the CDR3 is TGTGCCAGCAGCCGCACGGGAGAGAAAAACACTGAAGCTTTCTTT. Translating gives CASSRTGEKNTEAFF. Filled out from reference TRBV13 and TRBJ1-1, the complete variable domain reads AAGVIQSPRHLIKEKRETATLKCYPIPRHDTVYWYQQGPGQDPQFLISFYEKMQSDKGSIPDRFSAQQFSDYHSELNMSSLELGDSALYFCASSRTGEKNTEAFFGQGTRLTVV.

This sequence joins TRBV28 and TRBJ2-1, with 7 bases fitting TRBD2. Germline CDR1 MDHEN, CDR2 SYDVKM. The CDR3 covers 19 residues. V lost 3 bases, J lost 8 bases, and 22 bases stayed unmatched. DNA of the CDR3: TGTGCCAGCAGTTTCAACCGTTTAACGCAGCGGGAAGTAGTAGATGAGCAGTTCTTC. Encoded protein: CASSFNRLTQREVVDEQFF.

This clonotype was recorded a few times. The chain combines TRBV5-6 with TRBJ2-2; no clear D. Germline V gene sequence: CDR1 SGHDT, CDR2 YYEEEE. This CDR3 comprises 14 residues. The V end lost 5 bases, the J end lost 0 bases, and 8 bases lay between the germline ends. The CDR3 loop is CASRDDTNTGELFF. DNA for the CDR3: TGTGCCAGCAGAGACGACACGAACACCGGGGAGCTGTTTTTT.

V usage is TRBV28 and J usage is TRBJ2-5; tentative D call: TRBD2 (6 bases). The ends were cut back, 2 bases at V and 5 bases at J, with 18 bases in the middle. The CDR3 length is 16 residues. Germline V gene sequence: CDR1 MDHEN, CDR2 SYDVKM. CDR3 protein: CASSLPSGVTRETQYF. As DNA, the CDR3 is TGTGCCAGCAGTTTACCGTCGGGGGTAACCCGGGAGACCCAGTACTTC.

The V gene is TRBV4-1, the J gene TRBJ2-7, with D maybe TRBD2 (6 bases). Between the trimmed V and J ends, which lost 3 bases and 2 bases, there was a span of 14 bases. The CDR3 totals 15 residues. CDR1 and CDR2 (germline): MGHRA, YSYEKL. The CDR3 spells CASSQGLAAPYEQYF. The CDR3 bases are TGCGCCAGCAGCCAGGGGTTAGCGGCTCCCTACGAGCAGTACTTC.

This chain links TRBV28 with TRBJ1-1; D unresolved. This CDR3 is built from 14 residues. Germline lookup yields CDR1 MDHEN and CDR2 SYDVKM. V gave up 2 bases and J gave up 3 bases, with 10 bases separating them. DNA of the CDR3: TGTGCCAGCAGTTTACCGGGTACCGACACTGAAGCTTTCTTT. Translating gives CASSLPGTDTEAFF.

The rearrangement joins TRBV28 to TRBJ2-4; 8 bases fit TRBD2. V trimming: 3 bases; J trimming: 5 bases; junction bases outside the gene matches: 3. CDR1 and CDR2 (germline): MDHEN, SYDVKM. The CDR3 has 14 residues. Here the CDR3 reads CASSLRGAQNIQYF. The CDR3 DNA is TGTGCCAGCAGTTTGCGGGGGGCCCAAAACATTCAGTACTTC.

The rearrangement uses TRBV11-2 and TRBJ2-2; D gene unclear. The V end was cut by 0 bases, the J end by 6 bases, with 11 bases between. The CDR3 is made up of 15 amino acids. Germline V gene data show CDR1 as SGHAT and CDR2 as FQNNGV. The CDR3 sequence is CASSLEGIGPGELFF. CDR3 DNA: TGTGCCAGCAGCTTAGAAGGAATAGGGCCCGGGGAGCTGTTTTTT.

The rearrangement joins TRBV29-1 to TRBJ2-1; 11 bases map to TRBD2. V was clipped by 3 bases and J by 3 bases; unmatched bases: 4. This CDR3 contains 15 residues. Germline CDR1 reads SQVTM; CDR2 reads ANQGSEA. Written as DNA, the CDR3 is TGCAGCGTTGATATTAGCGGGAGGGACTACAATGAGCAGTTCTTC. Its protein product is CSVDISGRDYNEQFF.

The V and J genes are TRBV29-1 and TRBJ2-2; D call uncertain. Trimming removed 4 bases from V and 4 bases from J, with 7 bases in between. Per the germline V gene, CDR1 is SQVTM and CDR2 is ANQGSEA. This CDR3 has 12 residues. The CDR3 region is CSVADTTGELFF. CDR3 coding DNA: TGCAGCGTTGCAGACACCACCGGGGAGCTGTTTTTT.

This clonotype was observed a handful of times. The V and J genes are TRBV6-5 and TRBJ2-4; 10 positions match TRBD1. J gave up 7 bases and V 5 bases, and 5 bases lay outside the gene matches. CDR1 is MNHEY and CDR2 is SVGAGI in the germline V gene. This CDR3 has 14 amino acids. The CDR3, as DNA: TGTGCCAGCAGTAGTCGGGACAGGGGCAACATTCAGTACTTC. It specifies CASSSRDRGNIQYF.

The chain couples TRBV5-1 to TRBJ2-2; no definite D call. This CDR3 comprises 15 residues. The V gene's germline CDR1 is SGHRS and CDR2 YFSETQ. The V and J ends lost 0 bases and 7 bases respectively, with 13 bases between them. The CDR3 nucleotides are TGCGCCAGCAGCTTGGGAGCTGAAATTGTCGGGGAGCTGTTTTTT. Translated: CASSLGAEIVGELFF.

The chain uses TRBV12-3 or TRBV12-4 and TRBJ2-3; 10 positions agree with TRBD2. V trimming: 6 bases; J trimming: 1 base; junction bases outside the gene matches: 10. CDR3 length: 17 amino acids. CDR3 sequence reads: CASSGGLADMGTDTQYF. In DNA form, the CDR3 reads TGTGCCAGCAGCGGTGGACTAGCGGATATGGGCACAGATACGCAGTATTTT.

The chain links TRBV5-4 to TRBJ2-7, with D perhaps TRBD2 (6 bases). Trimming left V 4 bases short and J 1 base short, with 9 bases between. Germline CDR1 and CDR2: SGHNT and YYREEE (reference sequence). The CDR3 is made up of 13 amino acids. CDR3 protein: CASSQTSSYEQYF. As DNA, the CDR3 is TGTGCCAGCAGCCAGACTAGTTCCTACGAGCAGTACTTC.

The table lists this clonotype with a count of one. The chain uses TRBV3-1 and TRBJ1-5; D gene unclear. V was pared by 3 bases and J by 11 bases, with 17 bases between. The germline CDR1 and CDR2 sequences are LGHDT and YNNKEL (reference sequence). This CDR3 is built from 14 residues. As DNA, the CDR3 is TGTGCCAGCAGCCACCCCGAGGGAGTCAAAACCCAGCATTTT. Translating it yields CASSHPEGVKTQHF.